This T cell receptor beta chain was observed in a study of blood T cell repertoires in COVID-19. In the study overall: PBMCs, B-cell-depleted T cells, or T cells provided the cDNA or gDNA that made up the material.

Germline V gene data show CDR1 as SNHLY and CDR2 as FYNNEI. The CDR3 has 14 amino acids. V lost 7 bases and J lost 3; bases outside the gene matches: 8. As originally analysed: Nucleated cell number was recorded as an estimate derived from reference gene primer amplification. Assay used: immunoSEQ multiplex PCR; TCRdb lists only in-frame clones, some missing. V and J calls and clone size come straight from that table; D and trimming were deduced from the DNA. The sample lists about 190,000 clones; roughly 80% were seen once. The sample was peripheral blood. The receptor comes from a man aged 50 to 59 who had recovered from COVID-19. The V and J genes are TRBV2 and TRBJ1-1, with 7 bases lining up with TRBD1. CDR3 region: CASILQGSDTEAFF. For the CDR3, the DNA is TGTGCCAGCATCCTACAGGGGTCCGACACTGAAGCTTTCTTT.